This T cell receptor beta chain comes out of a study of T-cell reconstitution after alpha-beta-depleted transplantation in children listed by TCRdb under 2016. Describing the broader study: The study quantitatively tracked T-cell immune reconstitution after TCRalphabeta/CD19-depleted allogeneic hematopoietic cell transplantation in children using TCR repertoire profiling. What the authors observed across the whole study: The high TCRbeta diversity at day 60 in some patients was ascribed to recipient T cells and intrathymic progenitors that had survived conditioning. Hyperexpanded clone frequencies declined over subsequent months; after one year, T-cell counts and TCRbeta diversity were mostly attributed to newly produced T cells. The apparently early recovery of alphabetaT-cell counts about two months after transplant reportedly depended on only several hundred rapidly expanded clones that came from non-depleted graft cells.

To prepare the library, PCR was applied. TCRdb records Illumina HiSeq 2500 as the sequencer. Molecular barcoding was employed in the preparation of TCR libraries, with unique molecular identifiers being used to normalize TCRbeta repertoire quantification. TCRdb reworked the public reads: Q25 trimming with fastp, MiXCR clone assembly, productive beta chains retained. For every CDR3 protein sequence, its rows merge into one entry that carries the most common genes and DNA. The sample records around 600,000 distinct CDR3 sequences, 23% of which are singletons. The ten biggest clones cover 12% to 15% of the sample. This specimen's treatment or condition label, per the study, means: allogeneic hematopoietic cell transplantation with graft depleted of TCRalphabeta T cells and CD19 B cells. The transplant recipients were children given TCRalphabeta/CD19-depleted allogeneic hematopoietic cell grafts. For CDR1 and CDR2, the germline V gene lists MGHRA and YSYEKL. Including cysteine and phenylalanine, the CDR3 has 18 amino acids. Left in the record is the CDR3 DNA by itself, 54 bases read in frame from the first base. V is shortened by 0 bases, J by 0 bases, and the region joining them spans 15 bases.

Turning to this clonotype: The specificity of this receptor is unknown. No clone much larger than this one lies a single base away; base qualities are absent.

This sequence uses TRBV4-1 and TRBJ2-1; the D gene cannot be resolved beyond TRBD1 or TRBD2, each matching 5 bases. Here the sequenced sample was PBMCs, mostly from graft donor cells, taken 360 days after TCRalphabeta/CD19-depleted stem cell transplant. The clonotype comes from a boy younger than two who had a stem cell transplant for acute myeloid leukemia, so the T cells may come from the graft donor. In nucleotides, the sequence is TGCGCCAGCAGCCAAGATCCTCACGGGGCTGGCTCCTACAATGAGCAGTTCTTC. Its coded protein is CASSQDPHGAGSYNEQFF.